The rows below give T cell receptor beta chains drawn from one sample of a study of cytomegalovirus exposure and HLA in healthy donors. Produced via immunoSEQ multiplex PCR; TCRdb's table is partial and in-frame only. The sample shows about 110,000 clones, 70% to 85% of them seen only once. The material sequenced was PBMCs. Receptors originate from a young woman in good health and CMV-seronegative. Each CDR3 is given with its conserved first and last residue. D genes are given only for firm matches. Clone size is given for some rows only: seen once, a few or many times, or a class if the clone is expanded.

d_gene | j_gene | v_gene | abundance | CDR3aa | CDR3nt
. | TRBJ1-2 | TRBV7-9 | . | CASSPAWGLEGYTF | TGTGCCAGCAGCCCCGCGTGGGGCTTAGAGGGCTACACCTTC
. | TRBJ1-1 | TRBV7-2 | . | CASSSPPEAKAFF | TGTGCCAGCAGCTCCCCCCCGGAGGCAAAAGCTTTCTTT
. | TRBJ2-5 | TRBV29-1 | . | CSVVGREETQYF | TGCAGCGTTGTGGGGCGTGAGGAGACCCAGTACTTC
. | TRBJ1-3 | TRBV9 | once | CASSAGPSGNTIYF | TGTGCCAGCAGTGCGGGCCCCTCTGGAAACACCATATATTTT
. | TRBJ1-3 | TRBV7-6 | . | CASSPTGGTIYF | TGTGCCAGCAGCCCGACCGGGGGCACCATATATTTT
TRBD2 | TRBJ2-3 | TRBV10-3 | . | CAISGSGTSGGTDTQYF | TGTGCCATCAGTGGCTCAGGGACTAGCGGGGGGACAGATACGCAGTATTTT
TRBD1 | TRBJ2-7 | TRBV9 | . | CASSGQGASYEQYF | TGTGCCAGCAGCGGACAGGGGGCTTCCTACGAGCAGTACTTC
TRBD1 | TRBJ1-3 | TRBV7-4 | . | CASSLPGQGLSGNTIYF | TGTGCCAGCAGCTTGCCGGGACAGGGCCTCTCTGGAAACACCATATATTTT
TRBD2 | TRBJ2-7 | TRBV30 | . | CAWSVRAGGPYEQYF | TGTGCCTGGAGTGTAAGAGCGGGGGGACCCTACGAGCAGTACTTC
TRBD1 | TRBJ1-1 | TRBV29-1 | . | CSGWDRGQNTEAFF | TGCAGCGGTTGGGACAGGGGGCAGAACACTGAAGCTTTCTTT
. | TRBJ2-3 | TRBV2 | . | CASSRRGPPADTQYF | TGTGCCAGCAGTCGAAGGGGCCCCCCAGCAGATACGCAGTATTTT
TRBD2 | TRBJ2-1 | TRBV2 | many | CASSDLGLALPKEQFF | TGTGCCAGCAGTGACCTCGGACTAGCTCTGCCCAAGGAGCAGTTCTTC
TRBD1 | TRBJ2-5 | TRBV14 | . | CASSLGDSHQETQYF | TGTGCCAGCAGCCTCGGGGACAGCCACCAAGAGACCCAGTACTTC
TRBD1 | TRBJ2-7 | TRBV6-5 | . | CASSSRDRAYEQYF | TGTGCCAGCAGTTCGAGAGACAGGGCGTACGAGCAGTACTTC
. | TRBJ2-3 | TRBV9 | . | CASSDPGLATDTQYF | TGTGCCAGCAGCGACCCGGGGCTAGCGACAGATACGCAGTATTTT
. | TRBJ2-7 | TRBV28 | once | CATRETWGEQYF | TGTGCCACCCGGGAGACCTGGGGCGAGCAGTACTTC